This T cell receptor (beta chain) was identified in a study of blood T cells in healthy people across ages (dated by TCRdb to the mid-2010s). Context from the whole study: Template switching captured roughly one uniquely barcoded TCR beta cDNA molecule per two T cells in model experiments. To track age-related changes in TCR beta repertoire diversity, the study relied on deep sequencing normalized with unique cDNA molecular identifiers. The donors were split into four age groups: young (average 16 years), middle-aged (over 35), aged (around 67) and long-lived (82). Two additional independent replicas of 1 million unique cDNA reads from the same blood draw were analyzed for two donors (one aged 18 to 30 and one aged 80 or older). What the authors observed across the whole study: Conclusive comparison of naive and antigen-experienced compartments was prevented by the profiling of bulk unsorted PBMCs. Because the CMV infection status of the donors was unknown, age-related changes in expanded clonotypes may potentially have been confounded. Compared with the aged group, the long-lived group had more naive CD4+ T cells, fewer expanded clones and increased TCR diversity, a pattern suggesting age selection. Estimates of total diversity from one million sequenced T cells were regarded as lower bounds and underestimates. Observed TCR beta diversity correlated strongly with the percentage of naive T cells measured by flow cytometry. Observed TCR beta diversity per million T cells fell roughly linearly with age, and a significant reduction was already apparent by age around 44.

The V end loses 1 base and the J end loses 6 bases, and a stretch of 16 bases separates them. The germline V gene supplies CDR1 SGHDT and CDR2 YYEEEE. The CDR3 starts with the cysteine, ends with the phenylalanine, and has 15 residues. The entry retains the CDR3 DNA only, 45 bases that are in frame from base 1. The method was 5' RACE. TCRdb lists the instrument as Illumina HiSeq 2500. A second PCR of roughly 7 to 12 cycles was run with a J-beta primer mix and a sample-barcoded 5' primer. A template-switch 5' adaptor carrying 12 random nucleotides introduced a unique molecular identifier onto each TCR beta cDNA molecule. Each sample yielded at least 2.5 million CDR3-containing paired-end reads. First-strand cDNA was synthesized from all RNA with the Mint cDNA synthesis kit, primed by a TRBC-specific oligonucleotide. After uracil-DNA glycosylase treatment, a first 18-cycle PCR used universal primers M1SS and BC2_uni_R on all cDNA. Processing in the source paper ran as follows. For normalization, 1 million high-quality reads were randomly selected from each sample, with every read carrying a distinct molecular identifier. Reads with shared molecular identifiers were discarded instead of being binned into consensus sequences. CDR3 identification, clonotype clustering and error correction used MiTCR with a Q25 quality threshold and the strictest error-elimination algorithm. A nonparametric unseen species model with Euler transformation was used to estimate a lower bound on total TCR beta diversity. Starting from the raw public reads, TCRdb applied fastp trimming at Q25, assembled clones with MiXCR and retained in-frame beta chains. Rows with one shared CDR3 protein collapse into an entry with the most common genes and DNA. The authors' filters were not applied to this entry. Within this sample are roughly 700,000 distinct CDR3 sequences, with around a quarter of them counted one time only. The ten largest make up under 10% of the sample.

The donors were about 40 Caucasian individuals from Russia, aged about 6 to 100 years, who were systemically healthy. Each donor gave about 9.2 milliliters of peripheral blood, drawn into EDTA-treated Vacutainer tubes. Ficoll-Paque density-gradient centrifugation was used to isolate PBMCs, with at least 6.5 million per sample. Trizol reagent was used to extract total RNA from the PBMCs, yielding at least 6 micrograms per sample. For every donor, an aliquot of PBMCs went through flow cytometry to measure the percentages of naive CD45RAhigh/CD27high T cells. This clonotype was counted once. The target of this receptor is not known. Base qualities are not at hand, and no much larger clone is one base apart. This sample also belongs to another study, concerning T cells of mothers and their children. From that second study: Nine systemically healthy Caucasian individuals served as donors, namely three mothers together with their six children. cDNA synthesis used all of the extracted RNA, with around 1.4 ug of RNA in each 15 ul reaction. Sample barcodes and 2-4 random nucleotides were added via the M1S primer in the second PCR. More than 8 million TCR beta CDR3 reads were obtained from each mother, and roughly 3 million reads were obtained from each child. Thymic selection shapes the output of TCR recombination in a similar way in related and unrelated pairs, and inherited differences have a minor effect. Normalized repertoire overlap in related mother-child pairs was always slightly higher than in unrelated mother-child pairs, but the difference was never significant. No persistent microchimeric T cell clones were detected, at a sensitivity of around 100 clones per million clonotypes. The study used deep NGS to compare TCR beta repertoires of mothers and children, seeking features distinguishing related mother-child pairs from unrelated individuals. On average, the children were approximately 12 +/- 4 years old, while the mothers were approximately 41 +/- 4 years old. Libraries were sequenced on Illumina HiSeq 2000 with 100+100 nt paired-end reads after adapter ligation with NEBNext reagents. To prevent cross-contamination, the mother and child libraries were prepared one month apart and sequenced in separate runs. For each donor, somewhere between roughly 500,000 and 2,100,000 distinct TCR beta clonotypes were identified. Naive TCR beta clonotypes were estimated from low-frequency clonotypes matched to each donor's FACS-determined naive share, without sorting.

The source of this sequence is a boy aged 5 to 17 in good health. Recombination linked TRBV5-6 to TRBJ1-1, and TRBD1 may be the D gene, going by 6 matching bases. The sequencing input was blood. The CDR3 sequence is CASSLPGHRGAEAFF. The nucleotide sequence reads as follows: TGTGCCAGCAGCTTGCCGGGACATCGAGGTGCTGAAGCTTTCTTT.